Listed below are T cell receptor beta chains from one sample, sequenced in a study of cytomegalovirus exposure and HLA in healthy donors. Assay: immunoSEQ multiplex PCR; the TCRdb copy retains only in-frame clones and omits some. The sample has about 170,000 clones; approximately 85% are singletons. Sequencing was carried out using PBMCs. These receptors originate from a man aged 25 to 40 in good health and CMV-seropositive. The CDR3 runs from the conserved cysteine through the conserved F or W. Part of the rows lack a size; the others show once, few, many or a class for expanded clones.

j_gene | v_gene | abundance | CDR3aa
TRBJ2-1 | TRBV15 | NA | CATSIMSGRTGYNEQFF
TRBJ2-1 | TRBV4-2 | NA | CASSQVTSGGNYNEQFF
TRBJ2-6 | TRBV10-2 | few | CATLKANVLTF
TRBJ2-7 | TRBV27 | once | CASSLFGLGAYEQYF
TRBJ2-1 | TRBV2 | NA | CASTYRGLRNEQFF
TRBJ1-5 | TRBV7-9 | NA | CASSRGTELNQPQHF
TRBJ2-1 | TRBV9 | NA | CASSVGIGQGGEQFF
TRBJ2-2 | TRBV30 | NA | CAWSVHGPGELFF
TRBJ2-5 | TRBV10-3 | NA | CAISEVGHRETQYF
TRBJ1-2 | TRBV19 | NA | CASLPEQGRGYTF
TRBJ2-1 | TRBV25-1 | once | CASSEFGEQFF
TRBJ1-6 | TRBV7-8 | NA | CASSLDGILDSPLHF
TRBJ2-5 | TRBV5-4 | few | CASSAQKEETQYF
TRBJ2-7 | TRBV4-3 | NA | CASSQEGASPYEQYF
TRBJ2-2 | TRBV7-7 | NA | CASSPLSSGEGELFF
TRBJ2-5 | TRBV29-1 | NA | CSVGGKRETQYF
TRBJ1-2 | TRBV5-1 | NA | CASSLMGRGNYGYTF
TRBJ2-5 | TRBV9 | NA | CASSVDGRYQETQYF